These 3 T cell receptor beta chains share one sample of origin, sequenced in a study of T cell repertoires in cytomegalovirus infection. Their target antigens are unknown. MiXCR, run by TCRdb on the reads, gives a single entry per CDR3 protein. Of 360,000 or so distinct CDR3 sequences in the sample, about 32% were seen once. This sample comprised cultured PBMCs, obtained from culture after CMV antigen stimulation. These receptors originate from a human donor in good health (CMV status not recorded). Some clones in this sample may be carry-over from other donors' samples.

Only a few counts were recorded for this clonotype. The CDR3 sequence: CASSLVSGSPTGELFF. In nucleotides, the CDR3 is TGTGCCAGCAGCTTAGTGAGCGGGAGCCCCACCGGGGAGCTGTTTTTT. The rearrangement uses TRBV7-2 and TRBJ2-2, with TRBD2 matching 8 bases. The CDR3 totals 16 residues. Trimming took 1 base from V and 4 from J; bases not matched to a gene: 5. Germline CDR1 and CDR2: SGHTA and FQGNSA. Variable domain in full (rest from reference TRBV7-2 and TRBJ2-2): GAGVSQSPSNKVTEKGKDVELRCDPISGHTALYWYRQSLGQGLEFLIYFQGNSAPDKSGLPSDRFSAERTGGSVSTLTIQRTQQEDSAVYLCASSLVSGSPTGELFFGEGSRLTVL.

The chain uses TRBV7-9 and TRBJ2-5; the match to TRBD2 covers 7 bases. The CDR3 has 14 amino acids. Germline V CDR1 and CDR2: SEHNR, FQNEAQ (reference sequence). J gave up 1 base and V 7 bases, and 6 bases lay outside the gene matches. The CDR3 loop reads CASTLWGGQETQYF. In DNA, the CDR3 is TGTGCCAGCACCCTCTGGGGGGGCCAAGAGACCCAGTACTTC.

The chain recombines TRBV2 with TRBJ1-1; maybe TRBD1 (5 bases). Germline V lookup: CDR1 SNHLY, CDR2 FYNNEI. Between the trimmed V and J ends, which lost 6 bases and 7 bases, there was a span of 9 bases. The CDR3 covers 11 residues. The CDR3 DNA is TGTGCCAGCAGGAACAGGATTGAAGCTTTCTTT. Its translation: CASRNRIEAFF.